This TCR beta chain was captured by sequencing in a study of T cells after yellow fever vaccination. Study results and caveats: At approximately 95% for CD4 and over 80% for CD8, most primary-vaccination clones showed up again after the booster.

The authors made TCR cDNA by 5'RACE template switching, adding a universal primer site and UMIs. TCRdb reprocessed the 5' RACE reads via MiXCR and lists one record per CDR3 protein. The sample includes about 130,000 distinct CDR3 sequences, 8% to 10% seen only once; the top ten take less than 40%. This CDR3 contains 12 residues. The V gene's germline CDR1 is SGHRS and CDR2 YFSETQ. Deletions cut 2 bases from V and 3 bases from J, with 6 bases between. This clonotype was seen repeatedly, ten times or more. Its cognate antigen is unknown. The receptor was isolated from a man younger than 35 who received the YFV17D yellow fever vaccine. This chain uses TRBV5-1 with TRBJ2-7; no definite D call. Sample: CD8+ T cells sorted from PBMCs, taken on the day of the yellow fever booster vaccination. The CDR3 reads CASSFNSYEQYF. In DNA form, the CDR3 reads TGCGCCAGCAGCTTCAACAGCTACGAGCAGTACTTC.